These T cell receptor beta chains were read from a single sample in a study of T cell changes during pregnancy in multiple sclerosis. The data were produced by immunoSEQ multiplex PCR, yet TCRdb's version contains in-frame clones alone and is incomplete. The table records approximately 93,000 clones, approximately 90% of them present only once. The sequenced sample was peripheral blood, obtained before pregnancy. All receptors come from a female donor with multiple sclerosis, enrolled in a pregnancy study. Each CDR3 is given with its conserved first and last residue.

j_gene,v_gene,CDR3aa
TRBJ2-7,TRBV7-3,CASSLYRGREYEQYF
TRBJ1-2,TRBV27,CASSSGGASYGYTF
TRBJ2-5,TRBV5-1,CASSLQGSQETQYF
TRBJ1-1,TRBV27,CASTPGGNTEAFF
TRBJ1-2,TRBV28,CASSIGTGAGGYTF
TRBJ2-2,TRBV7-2,CASSLVPSNTGELFF
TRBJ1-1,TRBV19,CASSINKNTEAFF
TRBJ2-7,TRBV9,CASSHGGQGAHEQYF
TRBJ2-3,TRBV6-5,CASSYSVRDTQYF
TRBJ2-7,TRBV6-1,CASSGSGSPYEQYF
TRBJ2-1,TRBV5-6,CASSSAGVNEQFF
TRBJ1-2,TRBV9,CASSEAVGGYTF
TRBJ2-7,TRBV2,CASSETSYEQYF
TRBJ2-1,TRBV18,CASSHGRNEQFF
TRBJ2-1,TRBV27,CASSFSRSSYNEQFF
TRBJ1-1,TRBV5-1,CASSLDPIKQGAEAFF
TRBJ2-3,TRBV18,CASSPIHRGTDTQYF
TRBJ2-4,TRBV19,CASSIGGGLAKNIQYF
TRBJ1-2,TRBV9,CASSVVNYGYTF
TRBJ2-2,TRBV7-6,CASSLLAGGTGELFF
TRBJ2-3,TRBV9,CASSAQITDTQYF
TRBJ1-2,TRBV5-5,CASSHAPGQSLYGYTF
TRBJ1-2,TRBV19,CASSRTGSTNYGYTF
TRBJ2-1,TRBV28,CASSMPGGTSYNEQFF
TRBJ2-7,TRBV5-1,CASSTELAGVEQYF
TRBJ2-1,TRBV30,CAWSPPTSGLLYNEQFF
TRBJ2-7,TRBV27,CASSLSSGYYEQYF
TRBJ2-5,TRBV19,CASSIRETQYF
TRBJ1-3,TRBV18,CASSPPDRLIGNTIYF
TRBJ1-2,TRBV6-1,CASMEGRANYGYTF
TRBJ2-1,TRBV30,CAWSSPLRGSRNEQFF
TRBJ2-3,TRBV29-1,CSVFSQGFGTDTQYF
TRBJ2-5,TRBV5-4,CASSFSATGLRETQYF